This T cell receptor beta chain was captured in a study of blood T cell repertoires in COVID-19. For the study at large: T cells, B-cell-depleted T cells, or PBMCs supplied cDNA or gDNA.

Some clones are missing from TCRdb's copy, which holds only in-frame ones; the method was immunoSEQ multiplex PCR. The sample has 650,000 to 800,000 clones, about 90% seen once; the top ten hold about 0.26%. Per the germline V gene, CDR1 is SGHNT and CDR2 is YYREEE (reference sequence). The CDR3 has 12 residues. Trimming cost V 4 bases and J 11 bases; bases outside gene matches: 8. The sequence was collected from a woman aged 18-35 years with acute or convalescent COVID-19. Sequenced material: peripheral blood. The chain recombines TRBV5-4 with TRBJ1-1, with 7 nucleotides matching TRBD1. For the CDR3, the DNA is TGTGCCAGCAGCACGACGACAGGGTGGGCTTTCTTT. It yields the protein CASSTTTGWAFF.